Below, 8 T cell receptor beta chains from the same sample are listed, as sequenced in a study of blood T cell repertoires in COVID-19. TCRdb's table, derived via immunoSEQ multiplex PCR, lists solely in-frame clones and lacks some. The sample includes 150,000 to 160,000 clones, 91% seen only once; the top ten take over 0.45%. Sequencing input: peripheral blood. These receptors were taken from a man aged 45-60 years with acute or convalescent COVID-19.

The V call is TRBV3-1 (or the pseudogene TRBV3-2), the J call TRBJ1-5, with D perhaps TRBD1 (6 bases). This CDR3 is 15 amino acids long. Germline V CDR1 and CDR2: LGHDT, YNNKEL (reference sequence). V was clipped by 4 bases and J by 4 bases, with 14 bases between them. CDR3 region: CASSPNRVGNQPQHF. The CDR3 nucleotides are TGTGCCAGCAGCCCGAACAGGGTAGGTAATCAGCCCCAGCATTTT.

The V call is TRBV4-2, the J call TRBJ1-5, with D unresolved. The CDR3 runs to 15 residues. The germline CDR1 and CDR2 sequences are LGHNA and YNFKEQ. V lost 6 bases and J lost 0, with 12 bases in between. CDR3 nucleotide sequence: TGTGCCAGCAGGGATACAGAAACTAGCAATCAGCCCCAGCATTTT. Its protein is CASRDTETSNQPQHF.

The chain links TRBV5-6 to TRBJ2-1; 7 bases line up with TRBD2. Looked up from germline, CDR1 is SGHDT and CDR2 is YYEEEE. The CDR3 consists of 13 residues. V gave up 2 bases and J gave up 7 bases; unmatched junction bases: 3. The CDR3 is CASSFVGGNEQFF. The CDR3, as DNA: TGTGCCAGCAGCTTCGTGGGGGGGAATGAGCAGTTCTTC.

The chain links TRBV28 to TRBJ1-2; D is unresolved. V was clipped by 2 bases and J by 6 bases, with 7 bases between them. The CDR3 loop spans 12 amino acids. CDR1 MDHEN and CDR2 SYDVKM come from the germline V gene. The CDR3 loop is CASSLPQDGYTF. In nucleotides, the CDR3 is TGTGCCAGCAGTTTACCTCAGGATGGCTACACCTTC.

The gene calls are TRBV6-6 and TRBJ2-1, with no clear D. V was cut by 5 bases and J by 10 bases, with 9 bases left in between. The CDR3 loop spans 11 amino acids. Germline V gives CDR1 MNHNY, CDR2 SVGAGI (reference sequence). The CDR3 DNA reads as TGTGCCAGCAGTGGAGAAAGGGAGCAGTTCTTC. Protein sequence: CASSGEREQFF.

The rearrangement joins TRBV18 to TRBJ2-5; 9 bases align to TRBD1. The CDR3 spans 14 residues. The V segment lost 3 bases and the J segment 5 bases; nucleotides outside the gene matches: 4. Germline values: CDR1 KGHSH, CDR2 LQKENI. CDR3 DNA: TGTGCCAGCTCACCGCAAGGGACAGGGGAGACCCAGTACTTC. Translated: CASSPQGTGETQYF.

V is TRBV27 and J is TRBJ1-2; TRBD1 might be the D (6 bases). The CDR3 loop spans 16 amino acids. Germline CDR1 reads MNHEY; CDR2 reads SMNVEV (reference sequence). The V gene lost 6 bases and the J gene lost 2 bases, with 19 bases spanning the gap. The CDR3 sequence is CASSSSPDRENYGYTF. The DNA for the CDR3 is TGTGCCAGCAGCTCATCCCCGGACAGAGAGAACTATGGCTACACCTTC.

The chain joins TRBV5-1 to TRBJ2-1; a weak D match, TRBD2 (5 bases). This CDR3 region has 15 residues. The V gene's germline CDR1 is SGHRS and CDR2 YFSETQ. V dropped 6 bases and J dropped 1 base, with 14 bases sitting between them. The DNA for the CDR3 is TGCGCCAGCACCGAACAGACTACGTCCTACAATGAGCAGTTCTTC. It codes for CASTEQTTSYNEQFF.